This paragraph reports one TCR beta chain. Its antigen is still unknown. Time point defined: pre-treatment sample, taken before nivolumab and TIL therapy. This entry comes from a study of TIL therapy for anti-PD-1-resistant metastatic lung cancer. Study details: Tumors were harvested before any PD-1/PD-L1 blockade.

The immunoSEQ assay was v3. TCRdb's table, derived via immunoSEQ multiplex PCR, lists solely in-frame clones and lacks some. The sample lists 35,000 or so clones, roughly 70% occurring once. Study conclusions and caveats: This highly selected cohort may not generalize to typical lung cancer patients.

V gave up 5 bases and J gave up 6 bases, with 17 bases separating them. Germline CDR1 reads SGHTA; CDR2 reads FQGNSA. This CDR3 region has 15 residues. This specimen was blood, taken at baseline. The TCR comes from a person aged 25 to 79 with non-small cell lung cancer. The rearrangement uses TRBV7-2 and TRBJ1-5; tentatively, D is TRBD1 (5 bases). In DNA form, the CDR3 reads TGTGCCAGCAGCATAGGAGTAGGGGAGGGTCAGCCCCAGCATTTT. Protein product: CASSIGVGEGQPQHF.